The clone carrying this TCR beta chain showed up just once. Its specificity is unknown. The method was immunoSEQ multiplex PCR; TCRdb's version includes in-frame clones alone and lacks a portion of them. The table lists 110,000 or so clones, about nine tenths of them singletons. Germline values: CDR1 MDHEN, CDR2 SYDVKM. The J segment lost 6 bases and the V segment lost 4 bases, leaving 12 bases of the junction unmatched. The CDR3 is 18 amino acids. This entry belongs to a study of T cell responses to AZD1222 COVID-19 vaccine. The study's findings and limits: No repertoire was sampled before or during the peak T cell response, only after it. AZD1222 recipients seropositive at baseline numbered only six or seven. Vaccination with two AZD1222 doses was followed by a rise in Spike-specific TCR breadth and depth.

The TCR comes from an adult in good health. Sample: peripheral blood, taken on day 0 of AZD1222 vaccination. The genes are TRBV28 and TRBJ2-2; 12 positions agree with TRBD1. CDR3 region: CASSSRRVGQGASGELFF. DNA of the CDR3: TGTGCCAGCAGTTCTCGGAGGGTGGGACAGGGGGCTTCCGGGGAGCTGTTTTTT. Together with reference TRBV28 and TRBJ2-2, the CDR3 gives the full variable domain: DVKVTQSSRYLVKRTGEKVFLECVQDMDHENMFWYRQDPGLGLRLIYFSYDVKMKEKGDIPEGYSVSREKKERFSLILESASTNQTSMYLCASSSRRVGQGASGELFFGEGSRLTVL.